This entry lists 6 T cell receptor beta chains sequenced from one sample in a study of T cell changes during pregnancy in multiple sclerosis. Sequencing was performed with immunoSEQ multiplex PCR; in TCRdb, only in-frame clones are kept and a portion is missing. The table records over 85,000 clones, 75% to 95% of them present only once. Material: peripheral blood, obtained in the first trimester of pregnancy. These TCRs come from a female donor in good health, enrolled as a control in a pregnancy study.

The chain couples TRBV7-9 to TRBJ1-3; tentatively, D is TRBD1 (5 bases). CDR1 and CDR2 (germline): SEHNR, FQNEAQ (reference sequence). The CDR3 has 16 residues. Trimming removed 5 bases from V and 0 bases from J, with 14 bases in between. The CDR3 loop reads CASSANRQSSGNTIYF. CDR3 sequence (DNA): TGTGCCAGCAGCGCGAATCGACAGAGCTCTGGAAACACCATATATTTT.

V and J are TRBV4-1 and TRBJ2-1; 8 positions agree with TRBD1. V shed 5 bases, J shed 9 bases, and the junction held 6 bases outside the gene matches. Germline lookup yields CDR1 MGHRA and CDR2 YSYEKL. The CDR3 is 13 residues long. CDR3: CASSIQQGVEQFF. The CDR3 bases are TGCGCCAGCAGCATACAACAGGGGGTTGAGCAGTTCTTC.

The CDR3 here is CASSSRTGTDYGYTF. The CDR3 DNA sequence: TGTGCCAGCAGTTCCAGGACAGGGACGGACTATGGCTACACCTTC. The gene calls are TRBV28 and TRBJ1-2; 8 bases are shared with TRBD1. With V trimmed by 4 bases and J by 3 bases, 7 bases remained unmatched. This CDR3 spans 15 amino acids. Germline-derived CDR1 and CDR2 are MDHEN and SYDVKM.

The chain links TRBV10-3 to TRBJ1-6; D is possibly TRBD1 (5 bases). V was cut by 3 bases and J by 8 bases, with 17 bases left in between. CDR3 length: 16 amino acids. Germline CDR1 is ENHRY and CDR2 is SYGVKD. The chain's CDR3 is CAISDGTRGSDSPLHF. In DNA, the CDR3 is TGTGCCATCAGTGATGGGACGCGGGGGAGTGATTCACCCCTCCACTTT.

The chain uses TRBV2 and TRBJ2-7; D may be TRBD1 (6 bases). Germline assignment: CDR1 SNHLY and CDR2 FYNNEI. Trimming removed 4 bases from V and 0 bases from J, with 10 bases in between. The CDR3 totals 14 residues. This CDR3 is CASSADRRSYEQYF. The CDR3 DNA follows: TGTGCCAGCAGTGCGGACAGACGCTCCTACGAGCAGTACTTC.

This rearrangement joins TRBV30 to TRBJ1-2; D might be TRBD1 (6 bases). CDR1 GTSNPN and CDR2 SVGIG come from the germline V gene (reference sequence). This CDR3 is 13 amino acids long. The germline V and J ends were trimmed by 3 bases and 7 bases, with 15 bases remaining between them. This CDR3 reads CAWRFRGRGGYTF. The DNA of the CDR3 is TGTGCCTGGAGGTTCAGGGGCCGAGGTGGCTACACCTTC. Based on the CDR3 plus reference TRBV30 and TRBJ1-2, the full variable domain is SQTIHQWPATLVQPVGSPLSLECTVEGTSNPNLYWYRQAAGRGLQLLFYSVGIGQISSEVPQNLSASRPQDRQFILSSKKLLLSDSGFYLCAWRFRGRGGYTFGSGTRLTVV.